The 25 T cell receptor beta chains reported below all come from one sample, sequenced in a study of blood T cells in healthy people across ages. Sample-barcoded 5' priming and a J-beta primer mix drove a second PCR of about 7 to 11 cycles. TCRdb called the 5' RACE reads again in MiXCR, with one record for every CDR3 protein. The table lists 850,000 to 1,000,000 distinct CDR3 sequences, 48% of them singletons. Sequencing used blood. Source of these receptors: a man aged 30 to 45 in good health.

J is TRBJ2-1 and V is TRBV6-4; TRBD2 matches at 8 bases. Trimming cost V 6 bases and J 12 bases; bases outside gene matches: 10. This CDR3 comprises 13 residues. CDR1 is MRHNA, CDR2 SNTAGT, per germline. The CDR3 reads CASSREGSTWQFF. CDR3 in DNA: TGTGCCAGCAGCCGGGAGGGATCCACCTGGCAGTTCTTC.

This clonotype was observed many times. The chain carries TRBV15 and TRBJ1-5; TRBD1 is a possible D gene (6 bases). Germline CDR1 reads LNHNV; CDR2 reads YYDKDF (reference sequence). Trimming stripped 3 bases from V and 0 bases from J, with 15 bases between. This CDR3 has 17 residues. This CDR3 reads CATSSGSGGHSNQPQHF. The CDR3 DNA reads TGTGCCACCAGCAGCGGGTCTGGGGGACATAGCAATCAGCCCCAGCATTTT.

Concerning this clonotype itself: This may be a read error, as it is one base from a much larger clone. The gene calls are TRBV20-1 and TRBJ2-4, with D perhaps TRBD1 (5 bases). The V gene's germline CDR1 is DFQATT and CDR2 SNEGSKA (reference sequence). Trimming shortened V by 2 bases and J by 4 bases, and 6 bases separated the two germline ends. The CDR3 totals 12 residues. The CDR3 coding sequence is TGCAGTGCTAGACCAGGGAAAAACATTCAGTACTTC. Translated: CSARPGKNIQYF.

The chain joins TRBV7-3 to TRBJ2-3, with TRBD1 matching 9 bases. Germline V CDR1 and CDR2: SGHTA, FQGTGA. V shed 2 bases and J 4 bases; nucleotides not matched to a gene: 4. The CDR3 is 15 amino acids. As DNA, the CDR3 is TGTGCCAGCAGCTTAGGGACAGGGTATTCAGATACGCAGTATTTT. It is translated as CASSLGTGYSDTQYF.

This chain links TRBV5-1 with TRBJ2-1, with 7 bases fitting TRBD2. The V gene end was trimmed by 6 bases and the J gene end by 6 bases; junction bases not matched to a gene: 9. CDR3 length equals 14 residues. The germline gives CDR1 SGHRS, CDR2 YFSETQ. The chain's CDR3 is CASILTGGSNEQFF. The CDR3 DNA reads as TGCGCCAGCATCCTTACGGGAGGAAGCAATGAGCAGTTCTTC.

This sequence joins TRBV4-1 and TRBJ1-4; D ambiguous. Germline CDR1 MGHRA, CDR2 YSYEKL. V lost 0 bases and J lost 7, with 12 bases in between. The CDR3 extends over 15 amino acids. The CDR3 reads CASSQDPGMGEKLFF. In nucleotides, the CDR3 is TGCGCCAGCAGCCAAGATCCGGGGATGGGTGAAAAACTGTTTTTT.

The chain links TRBV5-5 to TRBJ1-4; 7 bases fit TRBD1. The CDR3 sequence is 15 residues long. Germline V lookup: CDR1 SGHKS, CDR2 YYEKEE (reference sequence). The V segment lost 1 base and the J segment 3 bases; nucleotides outside the gene matches: 3. This chain's CDR3 is CASSLYQGANEKLFF. The CDR3 DNA follows: TGTGCCAGCAGCTTGTATCAGGGGGCTAATGAAAAACTGTTTTTT. Filled out from reference TRBV5-5 and TRBJ1-4, the complete variable domain reads DAGVTQSPTHLIKTRGQQVTLRCSPISGHKSVSWYQQVLGQGPQFIFQYYEKEERGRGNFPDRFSARQFPNYSSELNVNALLLGDSALYLCASSLYQGANEKLFFGSGTQLSVL.

This chain connects TRBV28 to TRBJ2-7; 10 nucleotides align to TRBD2. CDR3 length equals 14 residues. V lost 5 bases and J lost 9; bases outside the gene matches: 10. Germline assignment: CDR1 MDHEN and CDR2 SYDVKM. The chain's CDR3 is CASSATSGLRGQYF. CDR3 DNA sequence: TGTGCCAGCAGTGCGACTAGCGGGCTACGAGGGCAGTACTTC.

The chain couples TRBV6-2 or TRBV6-3 to TRBJ1-6; 9 bases match TRBD1. Germline V gene sequence: CDR1 MNHEY, CDR2 SVGEGT. With V trimmed by 2 bases and J by 11 bases, 7 bases remained unmatched. The CDR3 is 15 residues long. In DNA form, the CDR3 reads TGTGCCAGCAGTTACGGACAGGGGAATGGGGCACCCCTCCACTTT. Amino acids: CASSYGQGNGAPLHF.

The chain has TRBV10-3 and TRBJ2-5; TRBD2 might be the D (5 bases). This CDR3 comprises 12 residues. CDR1 and CDR2 (germline): ENHRY, SYGVKD. V lost 11 bases and J 11 bases, leaving 21 bases between the germline ends. The CDR3 loop reads CAGSGPSNEQYF. The CDR3 bases are TGTGCCGGGAGCGGACCCTCCAATGAGCAGTACTTC.

The J gene is TRBJ1-2, the V gene TRBV7-2, with D possibly being TRBD1 (6 bases). This CDR3 is 14 amino acids long. Trimming left V 5 bases short and J 5 bases short, with 15 bases between. Germline CDR1 and CDR2: SGHTA and FQGNSA. The CDR3 DNA is TGTGCCAGCAGCGAACAGGGCCCGAAGTATGGCTACACCTTC. It is translated as CASSEQGPKYGYTF.

The V and J genes are TRBV4-1 and TRBJ1-1; D remains unclear. Germline-derived CDR1 and CDR2 are MGHRA and YSYEKL. V lost 0 bases and J 7 bases, leaving 21 bases between the germline ends. This CDR3 contains 17 residues. For the CDR3, the DNA is TGCGCCAGCAGCCAAGACGGGGTGGGGTTCGCTTTCGGTGAAGCTTTCTTT. Amino acids: CASSQDGVGFAFGEAFF.

V usage is TRBV30 and J usage is TRBJ1-2, with a possible D match to TRBD1 (5 bases). This CDR3 comprises 12 residues. Germline CDR1 reads GTSNPN; CDR2 reads SVGIG (reference sequence). V dropped 5 bases and J dropped 4 bases, with 11 bases sitting between them. This CDR3 reads CAWATGPYGYTF. The CDR3 DNA reads TGTGCCTGGGCTACGGGACCCTATGGCTACACCTTC.

J is TRBJ2-1 and V is TRBV9; tentative D call: TRBD2 (6 bases). Trimming pared 6 bases from V and 0 bases from J, leaving 19 bases between. CDR1 is SGDLS, CDR2 YYNGEE, per germline. CDR3 length: 17 amino acids. Here the CDR3 DNA reads TGTGCCAGCACCTCAGGAGGGCTACAGAGCTCCTACAATGAGCAGTTCTTC. It specifies CASTSGGLQSSYNEQFF.

The gene calls are TRBV7-9 and TRBJ2-3, with a tentative D call TRBD1 (7 bases). Per germline, CDR1 SEHNR and CDR2 FQNEAQ (reference sequence). The CDR3 totals 12 residues. The CDR3 nucleotides are TGTGTCCCAGGGGGGAACGCAGATACGCAGTATTTT. Protein sequence: CVPGGNADTQYF.

V and J are TRBV5-1 and TRBJ2-3; D might be TRBD1 (6 bases). CDR3 size: 17 residues. The germline V gene encodes CDR1 SGHRS and CDR2 YFSETQ. V was cut by 4 bases and J by 0 bases, with 18 bases left in between. The CDR3 spells CASSVGGQPASTDTQYF. In DNA, the CDR3 is TGCGCCAGCAGCGTAGGGGGACAACCTGCTAGCACAGATACGCAGTATTTT.

This chain links TRBV7-2 with TRBJ2-1; 12 bases map to TRBD2. The CDR3 length is 16 residues. Germline-derived CDR1 and CDR2 are SGHTA and FQGNSA. V lost 4 bases, J lost 7 bases, and 8 bases stayed unmatched. The CDR3 region is CASSSWTSGKGNEQFF. For the CDR3, the DNA is TGTGCCAGCAGCTCCTGGACTAGCGGGAAGGGGAATGAGCAGTTCTTC.

This clonotype was observed a few times. The gene calls are TRBV6-5 and TRBJ2-7; 10 nucleotides align to TRBD1. Trimming at V came to 5 bases and at J to 6 bases, leaving 7 bases not matched to a gene. Germline-derived CDR1 and CDR2 are MNHEY and SVGAGI. The CDR3 has 14 residues. The CDR3 DNA reads TGTGCCAGCAGTCCCCCCGGGACAGGGGTCGAGCAGTACTTC. It encodes CASSPPGTGVEQYF.

The gene calls are TRBV6-2 or TRBV6-3 and TRBJ2-7; D is perhaps TRBD1 (6 bases). V was cut by 6 bases and J by 7 bases, with 19 bases left in between. The CDR3 length is 14 residues. Germline V gene data show CDR1 as MNHEY and CDR2 as SVGEGT. CDR3 sequence (DNA): TGTGCCAGCAGCACTTTACAGGGTTCGAGGGAGCAGTACTTC. Translation gives CASSTLQGSREQYF.

V gene TRBV11-1 combines with J gene TRBJ2-4; D not certain. Germline V gene lookup returns CDR1 SGHAT and CDR2 FQDESV (reference sequence). The CDR3 extends over 16 amino acids. The germline V and J ends were trimmed by 5 bases and 0 bases, with 14 bases remaining between them. The CDR3 region has the DNA TGTGCCAGCAGCCCATCTCAGACCGCAGCCAAAAACATTCAGTACTTC. Translation gives CASSPSQTAAKNIQYF.

This clonotype was observed once. The V and J genes are TRBV10-3 and TRBJ1-6, with D possibly being TRBD1 (5 bases). Germline-derived CDR1 and CDR2 are ENHRY and SYGVKD. Trimming took off 4 bases at V and 14 bases at J, with 18 bases between the two ends. CDR3 size: 14 residues. The CDR3 spells CAISGTSLPVSLHF. The DNA of the CDR3 is TGTGCCATCAGTGGGACAAGTCTACCCGTATCCCTCCACTTT.

This clonotype was counted only a few times. This sequence joins TRBV6-5 and TRBJ1-5; D possibly corresponds to TRBD1 (6 bases). CDR1 and CDR2 (germline): MNHEY, SVGAGI. Trimming shortened V by 1 base and J by 4 bases, and 17 bases separated the two germline ends. This CDR3 has 17 amino acids. The CDR3 nucleotides read TGTGCCAGCAGTTACTTGCCGATATCGCAGGGGAATCAGCCCCAGCATTTT. It yields the protein CASSYLPISQGNQPQHF.

V gene TRBV6-6 combines with J gene TRBJ1-5, with 9 bases fitting TRBD1. From germline, CDR1 is MNHNY and CDR2 SVGAGI (reference sequence). The CDR3 contains 15 residues. J was trimmed by 12 bases and V by 6 bases; bases with no gene match: 15. CDR3: CASREQGARISHQHF. The DNA of the CDR3 is TGTGCCAGCAGGGAACAGGGGGCCAGAATCAGTCACCAGCATTTT.

V gene TRBV7-9 combines with J gene TRBJ2-7, with D perhaps TRBD1 (5 bases). The ends were cut back, 2 bases at V and 2 bases at J, with 16 bases in the middle. The CDR3 length is 16 residues. Germline V gene data show CDR1 as SEHNR and CDR2 as FQNEAQ (reference sequence). CDR3 sequence (DNA): TGTGCCAGCAGCTTAAATGGGCAGGGCCAGACCTACGAGCAGTACTTC. It yields the protein CASSLNGQGQTYEQYF.

This rearrangement joins TRBV5-5 to TRBJ2-1; D not resolved. The tail of the sequence fits TRBJ2-7 better, so the J call may be wrong. Germline CDR1 and CDR2: SGHKS and YYEKEE (reference sequence). The CDR3 is 14 amino acids. CDR3 in amino acids: CASSFQSSYNEQYF. CDR3 coding DNA: TGTGCCAGCAGCTTCCAAAGCTCCTACAATGAGCAGTACTTC.